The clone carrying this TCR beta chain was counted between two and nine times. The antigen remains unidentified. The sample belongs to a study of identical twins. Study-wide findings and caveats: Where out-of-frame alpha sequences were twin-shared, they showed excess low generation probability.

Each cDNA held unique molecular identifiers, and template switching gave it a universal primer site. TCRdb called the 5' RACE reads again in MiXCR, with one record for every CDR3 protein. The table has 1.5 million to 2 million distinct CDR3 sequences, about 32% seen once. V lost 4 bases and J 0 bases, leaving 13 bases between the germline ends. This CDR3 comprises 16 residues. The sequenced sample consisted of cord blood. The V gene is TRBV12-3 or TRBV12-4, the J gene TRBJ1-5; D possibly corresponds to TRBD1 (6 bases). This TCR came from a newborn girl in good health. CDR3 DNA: TGTGCCAGCAGTTCACAGGGTTGGTATAGCAATCAGCCCCAGCATTTT. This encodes CASSSQGWYSNQPQHF.